A single T cell receptor beta chain is shown here with its context. Its specificity is unknown. All the people who gave samples were healthy bone marrow donors. The CDR3 loop spans 14 amino acids. Germline assignment: CDR1 LNHDA and CDR2 SQIVND (reference sequence). The PCR used 60 Vbeta and 13 Jbeta primers. Assay used: immunoSEQ multiplex PCR; TCRdb lists only in-frame clones, some missing. The sample comprises more than 200,000 clones, around 79% of which are singletons, and around 2% rests with the top ten. This sample is part of a study of cytomegalovirus exposure and HLA in healthy donors. The study, taken as a whole, reports: Presence/absence analyses treated sequencing depth as roughly uniform across donors. Relative to equally common others, HLA-associated TCR beta chains showed greater clonal expansion in a later analysis. In a later analysis, TCR association rates varied by HLA locus: DRB1 most, HLA-C fewest.

The chain uses TRBV19 and TRBJ2-1; 7 bases agree with TRBD2. Sequenced sample: PBMCs. The sequence was collected from a man between 18 and 35 years old in good health and CMV-seronegative. CDR3 bases: TGTGCTACCGCCCCGGGGGGCTCCTACAATGAGCAGTTCTTC. Encoded protein: CATAPGGSYNEQFF.